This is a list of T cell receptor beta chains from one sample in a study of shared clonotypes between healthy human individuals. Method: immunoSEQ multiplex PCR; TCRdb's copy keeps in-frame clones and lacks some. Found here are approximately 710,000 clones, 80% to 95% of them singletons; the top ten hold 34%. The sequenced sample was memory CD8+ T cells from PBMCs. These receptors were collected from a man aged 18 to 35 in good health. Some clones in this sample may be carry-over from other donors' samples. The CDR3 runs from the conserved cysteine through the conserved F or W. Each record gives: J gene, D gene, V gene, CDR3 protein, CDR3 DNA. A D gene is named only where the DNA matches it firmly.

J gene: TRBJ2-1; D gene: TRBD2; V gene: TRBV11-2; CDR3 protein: CASSDPRAPGGEFF; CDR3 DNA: TGTGCCAGCAGCGACCCCCGGGCCCCGGGGGGGGAGTTCTTC
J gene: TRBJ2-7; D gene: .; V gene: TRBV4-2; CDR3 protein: CASSQVSDYEQYF; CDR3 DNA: TGTGCCAGCAGCCAAGTGTCCGACTACGAGCAGTACTTC
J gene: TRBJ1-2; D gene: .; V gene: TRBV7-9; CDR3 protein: CASSAPLGDYGYTF; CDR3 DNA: TGTGCCAGCAGCGCACCTTTGGGGGACTATGGCTACACCTTC
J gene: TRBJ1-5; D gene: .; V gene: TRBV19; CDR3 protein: CASRTGTNQPQHF; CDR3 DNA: TGTGCCAGTAGAACAGGGACTAATCAGCCCCAGCATTTT
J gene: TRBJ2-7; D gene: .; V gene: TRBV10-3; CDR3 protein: CAIRADRSDTYEQYF; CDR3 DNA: TGTGCCATCAGGGCCGATCGTTCCGATACCTACGAGCAGTACTTC
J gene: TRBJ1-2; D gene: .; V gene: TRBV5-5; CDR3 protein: CASSFEGHGYTF; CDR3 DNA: TGTGCCAGCAGCTTTGAGGGGCATGGCTACACCTTC
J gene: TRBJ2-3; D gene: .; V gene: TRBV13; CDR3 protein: CASSLLQESTDTQYF; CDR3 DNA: TGTGCCAGCAGCTTACTACAGGAGAGCACAGATACGCAGTATTTT
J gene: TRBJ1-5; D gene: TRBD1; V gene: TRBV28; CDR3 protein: CASSLFGTANQPQHF; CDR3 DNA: TGTGCCAGCAGTTTATTCGGGACAGCTAATCAGCCCCAGCATTTT
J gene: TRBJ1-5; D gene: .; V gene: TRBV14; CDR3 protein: CASSQEIVSGEGAQPQHF; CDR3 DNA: TGTGCCAGCAGCCAAGAAATAGTGTCCGGGGAAGGGGCTCAGCCCCAGCATTTT
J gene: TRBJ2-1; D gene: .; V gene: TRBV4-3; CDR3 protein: CASSHRYNEQFF; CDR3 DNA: TGCGCCAGCAGTCACAGATACAATGAGCAGTTCTTC
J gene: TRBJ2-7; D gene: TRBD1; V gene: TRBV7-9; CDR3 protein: CASSRRPGTGNYEQYF; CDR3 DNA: TGTGCCAGCAGCCGAAGACCCGGGACAGGGAACTACGAGCAGTACTTC
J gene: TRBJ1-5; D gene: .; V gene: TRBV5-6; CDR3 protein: CASSLGVVSQPQHF; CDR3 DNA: TGTGCCAGCAGCCTTGGGGTGGTAAGTCAGCCCCAGCATTTT
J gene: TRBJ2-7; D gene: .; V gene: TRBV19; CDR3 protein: CASSIDRGQFLREQYF; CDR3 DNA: TGTGCCAGTAGTATAGATAGGGGACAATTCCTACGCGAGCAGTACTTC
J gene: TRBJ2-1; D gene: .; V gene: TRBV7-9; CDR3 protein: CASIGSYNEQFF; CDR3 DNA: TGTGCCAGCATAGGGAGTTACAATGAGCAGTTCTTC
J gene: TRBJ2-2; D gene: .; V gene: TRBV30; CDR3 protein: CAWSNKGELFF; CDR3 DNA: TGTGCCTGGAGTAACAAGGGGGAGCTGTTTTTT
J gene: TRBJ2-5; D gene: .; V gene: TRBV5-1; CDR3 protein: CASSLGAGGFQETQYF; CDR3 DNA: TGCGCCAGCAGCTTGGGAGCAGGGGGGTTCCAGGAGACCCAGTACTTC
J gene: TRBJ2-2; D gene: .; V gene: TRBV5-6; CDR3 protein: CASSLHTGELFF; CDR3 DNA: TGTGCCAGCAGCTTACACACCGGGGAGCTGTTTTTT